The 20 T cell receptor beta chains listed next were all sequenced from one sample in a study of shared clonotypes between healthy human individuals. TCRdb's table, derived via immunoSEQ multiplex PCR, lists solely in-frame clones and lacks some. The sample contains about 2.4 million clones, over 85% of which appear only once. Material for sequencing was naive CD4+ T cells from PBMCs. Described subset: CD45RA+ positively selected. The origin of the receptors is a man aged 18 to 29 in good health. Some clones in this sample may be carry-over from other donors' samples.

V usage is TRBV18 and J usage is TRBJ2-1, with TRBD1 as a possible D gene (6 bases). Germline V lookup: CDR1 KGHSH, CDR2 LQKENI. V was pared by 3 bases and J by 8 bases, with 14 bases between. The CDR3 sequence is 14 residues long. The CDR3 is CASSPRTERDEQFF. The CDR3 DNA is TGTGCCAGCTCACCCCGGACAGAGAGGGATGAGCAGTTCTTC.

The chain links TRBV5-4 to TRBJ1-1, with unresolved D. The CDR3 totals 14 residues. Trimming cost V 4 bases and J 0 bases, with 10 bases left between them. Germline CDR1 SGHNT, CDR2 YYREEE (reference sequence). The DNA for the CDR3 is TGTGCCAGCAGCGGTGACCCCGTGAACACTGAAGCTTTCTTT. Protein: CASSGDPVNTEAFF.

About this clone itself: The sample has other DNA sequences that encode this CDR3 too. V and J are TRBV6-6 and TRBJ1-1; no clear D gene. The germline V gene encodes CDR1 MNHNY and CDR2 SVGAGI (reference sequence). With 2 bases removed from V and 4 bases from J, the gap between germline ends came to 11 bases. CDR3 length equals 14 residues. Here the CDR3 reads CASSYSGRGTEAFF. Written as DNA, the CDR3 is TGTGCCAGCAGTTACAGCGGGCGCGGCACTGAAGCTTTCTTT.

V gene TRBV28 combines with J gene TRBJ2-7; no clear D. The CDR3 consists of 14 residues. Trimming removed 10 bases at V and 4 bases at J, with 20 bases between. The germline CDR1 and CDR2 sequences are MDHEN and SYDVKM. CDR3 protein: CATRETEIRYEQYF. In DNA form, the CDR3 reads TGTGCCACCCGAGAGACGGAGATCAGATACGAGCAGTACTTC.

This clone has only one observation. This CDR3 is also generated by other DNA sequences in the sample. The rearrangement uses TRBV28 and TRBJ2-1; 8 positions match TRBD2. Looked up from germline, CDR1 is MDHEN and CDR2 is SYDVKM. Unmatched junction bases numbered 6, after V lost 3 bases and J lost 5 bases. The CDR3 contains 15 residues. The CDR3 nucleotides are TGTGCCAGCAGTTTGTCTCTAGCGGGCCACAATGAGCAGTTCTTC. This codes for CASSLSLAGHNEQFF.

This clone has only one observation. This chain uses TRBV11-1 with TRBJ1-1; D gene uncertain. V was pared by 3 bases and J by 0 bases, with 8 bases between. Germline V gene lookup returns CDR1 SGHAT and CDR2 FQDESV (reference sequence). The CDR3 runs to 14 residues. The CDR3 region is CASSFTYLNTEAFF. In DNA, the CDR3 is TGTGCCAGCAGCTTTACATATTTGAACACTGAAGCTTTCTTT.

The chain links TRBV21-1 to TRBJ2-7; TRBD1 was called by the table and not checked on the DNA. TRBV21-1 is flagged as a pseudogene. There are 16 residues in the CDR3. CDR3 loop: CASESPRGQTPNEQYF. In DNA form, the CDR3 reads TGTGCCAGCGAGTCCCCTAGGGGGCAGACGCCTAACGAGCAGTACTTC.

The V and J genes are TRBV13 and TRBJ2-7, with a tentative D call TRBD1 (6 bases). The CDR3 spans 14 residues. Trimming took off 5 bases at V and 2 bases at J, with 13 bases between the two ends. Per germline, CDR1 PRHDT and CDR2 FYEKMQ (reference sequence). CDR3 coding DNA: TGTGCCAGCAGCCCAGGGGCCTGGCCCTACGAGCAGTACTTC. Translated, it gives CASSPGAWPYEQYF.

Only a few counts were recorded for this clone. The chain carries TRBV9 and TRBJ1-1; D perhaps matches TRBD1 (5 bases). CDR1 SGDLS and CDR2 YYNGEE come from the germline V gene. The CDR3 is 14 amino acids. Trimming took 1 base from V and 1 from J, leaving 8 bases between them. In DNA, the CDR3 is TGTGCCAGCAGCGTACTGACAGAGAACACTGAAGCTTTCTTT. Amino acid sequence: CASSVLTENTEAFF. The full variable domain, with the rest looked up from reference TRBV9 and TRBJ1-1, is DSGVTQTPKHLITATGQRVTLRCSPRSGDLSVYWYQQSLDQGLQFLIQYYNGEERAKGNILERFSAQQFPDLHSELNLSSLELGDSALYFCASSVLTENTEAFFGQGTRLTVV.

V is TRBV5-1 and J is TRBJ2-2; tentative D call: TRBD1 (5 bases). The CDR3 consists of 16 residues. The germline CDR1 and CDR2 sequences are SGHRS and YFSETQ. Deletions cut 3 bases from V and 3 bases from J, with 15 bases between. The DNA of the CDR3 is TGCGCCAGCAGCTCCCTCCGGACATCTTACACCGGGGAGCTGTTTTTT. Amino acids: CASSSLRTSYTGELFF.

The chain recombines TRBV28 with TRBJ2-7; 9 bases line up with TRBD1. The germline gives CDR1 MDHEN, CDR2 SYDVKM. V lost 8 bases, J lost 1 base, and 6 bases stayed unmatched. This CDR3 region has 14 residues. Here the CDR3 DNA reads TGTGCCAGCTGCTTGACAGGGGGTTCCTACGAGCAGTACTTC. Translating gives CASCLTGGSYEQYF.

As regards this clone: Other nucleotide sequences in the sample specify the same CDR3. The chain couples TRBV20-1 to TRBJ1-2, with D unresolved. There are 11 residues in the CDR3. CDR1 and CDR2 from the germline V gene are DFQATT and SNEGSKA (reference sequence). Trimming shortened V by 0 bases and J by 3 bases, and 2 bases separated the two germline ends. The CDR3: CSAREYYGYTF. The CDR3 bases are TGCAGTGCTAGAGAGTACTATGGCTACACCTTC.

The chain couples TRBV19 to TRBJ2-1, with 11 bases aligning to TRBD2. The V gene end was trimmed by 1 base and the J gene end by 6 bases; junction bases not matched to a gene: 17. Germline CDR1 is LNHDA and CDR2 is SQIVND (reference sequence). CDR3 length: 20 residues. The CDR3 DNA reads TGTGCCAGTAGTATAGCCGGAAGCTGGCTAGCGGGAGGAACGGGCAATGAGCAGTTCTTC. Residues: CASSIAGSWLAGGTGNEQFF.

This clone has just one count. This chain uses TRBV7-8 with TRBJ2-1, with D perhaps TRBD1 (7 bases). The germline CDR1 and CDR2 sequences are SGHVS and FQNEAQ. Trimming removed 4 bases at V and 8 bases at J, with 12 bases between. The CDR3 is 13 residues long. The CDR3 is CASSSGGSDEQFF. The CDR3 coding sequence is TGTGCCAGCAGCTCAGGGGGGTCGGATGAGCAGTTCTTC.

This clone appeared once. The V gene is TRBV5-1, the J gene TRBJ2-6, with a weak D call TRBD1 (5 bases). V was trimmed by 6 bases and J by 1 base, leaving 14 bases between them. The CDR3 sequence is 16 residues long. Germline CDR1 SGHRS, CDR2 YFSETQ. The CDR3 region is CASTPQGPSGANVLTF. The CDR3 DNA is TGCGCCAGCACCCCCCAGGGTCCGTCTGGGGCCAACGTCCTGACTTTC.

V gene TRBV7-8 combines with J gene TRBJ1-3, with D possibly being TRBD1 (5 bases). Germline assignment: CDR1 SGHVS and CDR2 FQNEAQ. The CDR3 extends over 17 amino acids. Trimming stripped 2 bases from V and 7 bases from J, with 21 bases between. The CDR3 DNA sequence: TGTGCCAGCAGCTTATTCTTCAGTGGGGCGTTCGGGAACACCATATATTTT. It codes for CASSLFFSGAFGNTIYF. Full variable domain (missing parts from reference TRBV7-8 and TRBJ1-3): GAGVSQSPRYKVAKRGQDVALRCDPISGHVSLFWYQQALGQGPEFLTYFQNEAQLDKSGLPSDRFFAERPEGSVSTLKIQRTQQEDSAVYLCASSLFFSGAFGNTIYFGEGSWLTVV.

The V and J genes are TRBV27 and TRBJ1-6; a possible D gene is TRBD1 (5 bases). CDR3 size: 12 residues. V shed 3 bases and J shed 15 bases, with 12 bases lying between them. Germline CDR1 MNHEY, CDR2 SMNVEV (reference sequence). CDR3: CASSFQGGFLHF. CDR3 in DNA: TGTGCCAGCAGTTTCCAGGGCGGCTTCCTCCACTTT.

The chain uses TRBV9 and TRBJ2-1; unclear D gene. The germline CDR1 and CDR2 sequences are SGDLS and YYNGEE. Trimming took 0 bases from V and 5 from J, leaving 12 bases between them. The CDR3 is 15 residues long. CDR3 sequence: CASSVEDIGDNEQFF. CDR3 DNA: TGTGCCAGCAGCGTAGAAGATATCGGAGACAATGAGCAGTTCTTC. The whole variable domain, remainder taken from reference TRBV9 and TRBJ2-1, is DSGVTQTPKHLITATGQRVTLRCSPRSGDLSVYWYQQSLDQGLQFLIQYYNGEERAKGNILERFSAQQFPDLHSELNLSSLELGDSALYFCASSVEDIGDNEQFFGPGTRLTVL.

This clone was seen a single time. The rearrangement uses TRBV5-5 and TRBJ2-7; tentatively, D is TRBD2 (5 bases). The germline CDR1 and CDR2 sequences are SGHKS and YYEKEE (reference sequence). The CDR3 spans 13 residues. Trimming left V 4 bases short and J 4 bases short, with 12 bases between. CDR3 in amino acids: CASSQKREYEQYF. The CDR3 region has the DNA TGTGCCAGCAGCCAAAAGAGGGAGTACGAGCAGTACTTC.

The gene calls are TRBV30 and TRBJ2-7, with D hard to call. Trimming cost V 1 base and J 4 bases, with 8 bases left between them. There are 12 residues in the CDR3. Germline CDR1 is GTSNPN and CDR2 is SVGIG (reference sequence). The CDR3 DNA reads as TGTGCCTGGAGTGATCAGGCATACGAGCAGTACTTC. As protein: CAWSDQAYEQYF.